This is a list of T cell receptor beta chains from one sample in a study of blood T cell repertoires in COVID-19. TCRdb's copy holds only in-frame clones and misses some; the assay was immunoSEQ multiplex PCR. The table has hundreds of thousands of clones, under 90% seen once. Sequences were obtained from peripheral blood. Receptors were obtained from a woman over 75 with acute or convalescent COVID-19. The CDR3 runs from the conserved cysteine through the conserved F or W. Each record gives: clone size, V gene, J gene, D gene, CDR3 DNA, CDR3 protein. A D gene is named only where the DNA matches it firmly. Clone size is given for some rows only: seen once, a few or many times, or a class if the clone is expanded.

-	TRBV6-6	TRBJ1-1	TRBD1	TGTGCCAGCAGTCCCGGGGGGACAGGGTTTTGGGTGCGAACTGAAGCTTTCTTT	CASSPGGTGFWVRTEAFF
-	TRBV2	TRBJ1-5	TRBD1	TGTGCCAGCAGTACGACAGGGGGGGAAACAGGTCAGCCCCAGCATTTT	CASSTTGGETGQPQHF
-	TRBV5-5	TRBJ1-5	TRBD1	TGTGCCAGCAGCCGTGGACAGGGGATAGACCAGCCCCAGCATTTT	CASSRGQGIDQPQHF
-	TRBV7-9	TRBJ1-1	-	TGTGCCAGCAGCCCTCAGGGGAACACTGAAGCTTTCTTT	CASSPQGNTEAFF
-	TRBV11-2	TRBJ2-5	-	TGTGCCAGCAGCCAGACTAGCCAAGAGACCCAGTACTTC	CASSQTSQETQYF
-	TRBV6-4	TRBJ1-6	-	TGTGCCAGCAGTGAACAGGGTGGAGATTCACCCCTCCACTTT	CASSEQGGDSPLHF
few	TRBV5-5	TRBJ1-2	TRBD1	TGTGCCAGCAGCTACCGGGACAGGGGGAACTATGGCTACACCTTC	CASSYRDRGNYGYTF
-	TRBV11-2	TRBJ2-5	TRBD2	TGTGCCAGCAGCTTAGATGGTGCGGGGGAAGAGACCCAGTACTTC	CASSLDGAGEETQYF
-	TRBV11-3	TRBJ1-1	-	TGTGCCAGCAGCTTAGTTTCCGCTGAAGCTTTCTTT	CASSLVSAEAFF
-	TRBV10-1	TRBJ2-3	-	TGCGCCAGCAGTGCCCCCCCCCGGGCGGGCAACTTCACAGATACGCAGTATTTT	CASSAPPRAGNFTDTQYF
once	TRBV3-1/TRBV3-2	TRBJ1-1	-	TGTGCCAGCAGCCAAAATGGGCTAAACACTGAAGCTTTCTTT	CASSQNGLNTEAFF